One and the same sample provided the 18 T cell receptor beta chains below, sequenced in a study of T cells in localized non-small cell lung cancer (dated by TCRdb to between 2020 and 2021). Libraries were prepared through the immunoSEQ multiplex PCR assay. What TCRdb holds here is the immuneACCESS table cut down to in-frame rearrangements. Part of the clones is not present; checked against another copy, under half of the missing clones reflect an unresolved V gene, and the others are unexplained. The sample table shows 70,000 to 85,000 clones, and roughly 84% are seen once. In total, the top ten clones hold 1% to 1.5% of the sample. The sample consisted of peripheral blood, taken before any cancer treatment. The receptor source for this set is a female donor older than 55 with stage I lung adenocarcinoma.

This sequence joins TRBV29-1 and TRBJ1-1; D possibly corresponds to TRBD1 (6 bases). CDR1 is SQVTM and CDR2 is ANQGSEA in the germline V gene. The CDR3 length is 13 residues. V was clipped by 6 bases and J by 1 base, with 12 bases between them. CDR3 loop: CSVGTSGNTEAFF. CDR3 DNA: TGCAGCGTAGGGACATCGGGGAACACTGAAGCTTTCTTT. Full variable domain (outside the CDR3, taken from reference TRBV29-1 and TRBJ1-1): SAVISQKPSRDICQRGTSLTIQCQVDSQVTMMFWYRQQPGQSLTLIATANQGSEATYESGFVIDKFPISRPNLTFSTLTVSNMSPEDSSIYLCSVGTSGNTEAFFGQGTRLTVV.

The sample holds one count of this clone. The chain combines TRBV5-6 with TRBJ2-7; no firm D call. CDR1 and CDR2 (germline): SGHDT, YYEEEE. Trimming left V 0 bases short and J 3 bases short, with 10 bases between. The CDR3 length is 14 residues. CDR3 sequence reads: CASSLGSLGYEQYF. The CDR3 DNA reads as TGTGCCAGCAGCTTGGGTAGCCTGGGCTACGAGCAGTACTTC.

This clone was counted a few times. The chain employs TRBV7-9 and TRBJ1-1; D call uncertain. This CDR3 spans 14 amino acids. V lost 4 bases, J lost 0 bases, and 9 bases lay in between. Per the germline V gene, CDR1 is SEHNR and CDR2 is FQNEAQ (reference sequence). CDR3 bases: TGTGCCAGCAGCTACTCTATTCTGAACACTGAAGCTTTCTTT. Translation gives CASSYSILNTEAFF.

The chain links TRBV13 to TRBJ2-2, with 10 positions matching TRBD1. This CDR3 is 15 amino acids long. Germline values: CDR1 PRHDT, CDR2 FYEKMQ (reference sequence). The V segment lost 4 bases and the J segment 4 bases; nucleotides outside the gene matches: 3. As DNA, the CDR3 is TGTGCCAGCAGCTCGGGACAGGGGATCACCGGGGAGCTGTTTTTT. This gives the protein CASSSGQGITGELFF. Variable domain in full (rest from reference TRBV13 and TRBJ2-2): AAGVIQSPRHLIKEKRETATLKCYPIPRHDTVYWYQQGPGQDPQFLISFYEKMQSDKGSIPDRFSAQQFSDYHSELNMSSLELGDSALYFCASSSGQGITGELFFGEGSRLTVL.

This clone was counted once. V and J are TRBV5-1 and TRBJ1-1; tentative D call: TRBD1 (6 bases). Germline V lookup: CDR1 SGHRS, CDR2 YFSETQ. The germline V and J ends were trimmed by 7 bases and 1 base, with 14 bases remaining between them. The CDR3 extends over 14 amino acids. The CDR3 DNA follows: TGCGCCAGCGGCGCAGGGGCCTCGAACACTGAAGCTTTCTTT. This codes for CASGAGASNTEAFF.

This rearrangement joins TRBV29-1 to TRBJ1-1; weak D call: TRBD1 (5 bases). V was pared by 7 bases and J by 1 base, with 16 bases between. This CDR3 has 14 residues. Germline V gives CDR1 SQVTM, CDR2 ANQGSEA. CDR3 protein: CSAHRRGGNTEAFF. The DNA for the CDR3 is TGCAGCGCCCACCGTCGGGGGGGGAACACTGAAGCTTTCTTT.

The V call is TRBV7-2, the J call TRBJ1-3; D is unresolved. The V gene's germline CDR1 is SGHTA and CDR2 FQGNSA. Trimming pared 5 bases from V and 1 base from J, leaving 15 bases between. This CDR3 has 16 residues. The DNA of the CDR3 is TGTGCCAGCAGCCCTACCGGGATCCCGTCTGGAAACACCATATATTTT. Residues: CASSPTGIPSGNTIYF.

Only one count was recorded for this clone. The chain recombines TRBV19 with TRBJ2-7, with D unclear. CDR1 and CDR2 from the germline V gene are LNHDA and SQIVND (reference sequence). This CDR3 spans 13 amino acids. The germline V and J ends were trimmed by 5 bases and 4 bases, with 12 bases remaining between them. CDR3 DNA: TGTGCCAGTAGTTACCGGCTCCAGTACGAGCAGTACTTC. Translated, it gives CASSYRLQYEQYF. The full variable domain, in which reference TRBV19 and TRBJ2-7 provide the parts outside the CDR3, is DGGITQSPKYLFRKEGQNVTLSCEQNLNHDAMYWYRQDPGQGLRLIYYSQIVNDFQKGDIAEGYSVSREKKESFPLTVTSAQKNPTAFYLCASSYRLQYEQYFGPGTRLTVT.

This chain links TRBV27 with TRBJ1-5; D unclear. Germline assignment: CDR1 MNHEY and CDR2 SMNVEV (reference sequence). Trimming stripped 4 bases from V and 6 bases from J, with 13 bases between. This CDR3 has 14 residues. The CDR3 region has the DNA TGTGCCAGCAGTTATACAGTGAGTGTTCAGCCCCAGCATTTT. It translates to CASSYTVSVQPQHF.

CDR3: CASSYQRLSSYEQYF. In nucleotides, the CDR3 is TGTGCCAGCAGTTACCAGAGACTCTCTTCCTACGAGCAGTACTTC. The chain is built from TRBV6-5 and TRBJ2-7; no clear D. V was shortened by 2 bases and J by 1 base, with 12 bases between the two germline ends. CDR1 and CDR2 (germline): MNHEY, SVGAGI. This CDR3 has 15 residues.

The rearrangement uses TRBV13 and TRBJ1-3, with D hard to call. Germline V gives CDR1 PRHDT, CDR2 FYEKMQ (reference sequence). This CDR3 has 13 amino acids. V lost 4 bases to trimming and J lost 4 bases, with 8 bases between them. The CDR3 region is CASSWQTGNTIYF. In nucleotides, the CDR3 is TGTGCCAGCAGCTGGCAGACCGGAAACACCATATATTTT. The full variable domain, completed using reference TRBV13 and TRBJ1-3, is AAGVIQSPRHLIKEKRETATLKCYPIPRHDTVYWYQQGPGQDPQFLISFYEKMQSDKGSIPDRFSAQQFSDYHSELNMSSLELGDSALYFCASSWQTGNTIYFGEGSWLTVV.

The chain recombines TRBV10-3 with TRBJ2-7; the match to TRBD1 covers 9 bases. J was trimmed by 4 bases and V by 8 bases; bases with no gene match: 18. The CDR3 length is 17 residues. Germline CDR1 ENHRY, CDR2 SYGVKD. The CDR3 region is CAIGRDRDLKSGYEQYF. As DNA, the CDR3 is TGTGCCATCGGCCGGGACAGGGACTTGAAGTCGGGTTACGAGCAGTACTTC.

The chain employs TRBV27 and TRBJ2-7, with TRBD1 matching 9 bases. Germline-derived CDR1 and CDR2 are MNHEY and SMNVEV (reference sequence). The CDR3 runs to 14 residues. V shed 6 bases, J shed 4 bases, and the junction held 7 bases outside the gene matches. CDR3 sequence (DNA): TGTGCCAGCAGGAAGGGACAGGGTACATACGAGCAGTACTTC. Encoded protein: CASRKGQGTYEQYF.

This chain joins TRBV11-3 and TRBJ2-2, with D possibly matching TRBD2 (5 bases). The ends were cut back, 4 bases at V and 6 bases at J, with 9 bases in the middle. The CDR3 has 13 residues. CDR1 and CDR2 (germline): SGHNT, YENEEA. The CDR3 sequence: CASSYTRAGELFF. The CDR3 DNA is TGTGCCAGCAGCTACACGAGGGCCGGGGAGCTGTTTTTT.

This clone was counted once. This sequence joins TRBV28 and TRBJ1-2; tentatively, D is TRBD1 (5 bases). CDR1 is MDHEN and CDR2 is SYDVKM in the germline V gene. V lost 8 bases and J 0 bases, leaving 13 bases between the germline ends. The CDR3 contains 14 residues. The CDR3, as DNA: TGTGCCAGCTCCGGGACGGAAACTAACTATGGCTACACCTTC. Its protein product is CASSGTETNYGYTF.

The V call is TRBV4-1, the J call TRBJ2-1; 9 bases fit TRBD2. Losses at the gene ends were 1 base for V and 2 bases for J; bases not matched to a gene: 3. The CDR3 contains 16 residues. Germline V gene data show CDR1 as MGHRA and CDR2 as YSYEKL. The CDR3 DNA sequence: TGCGCCAGCAGCCAAGTCGCTAGCGGGACCTACAATGAGCAGTTCTTC. It codes for CASSQVASGTYNEQFF.

The V call is TRBV7-2, the J call TRBJ2-7; TRBD2 matches at 9 bases. V was clipped by 2 bases and J by 2 bases; unmatched bases: 4. Per the germline V gene, CDR1 is SGHTA and CDR2 is FQGNSA. The CDR3 extends over 15 amino acids. CDR3 protein: CASSLQRGAPYEQYF. The CDR3 DNA reads as TGTGCCAGCAGCTTACAGCGGGGGGCACCCTACGAGCAGTACTTC.

The V call is TRBV11-3, the J call TRBJ1-2; D possibly corresponds to TRBD1 (6 bases). CDR1 and CDR2 from the germline V gene are SGHNT and YENEEA. The CDR3 runs 15 residues. V lost 5 bases, J lost 4 bases, and 17 bases lay in between. The CDR3 sequence is CASSPTPGQPYGYTF. CDR3 DNA: TGTGCCAGCAGCCCAACACCTGGACAGCCCTATGGCTACACCTTC.